Below are 20 T cell receptor beta chains sequenced from a single sample in a study of shared clonotypes between healthy human individuals. Method: immunoSEQ multiplex PCR; TCRdb's copy keeps in-frame clones and lacks some. The table records about 2 million clones, about 95% of them present only once. Naive CD8 isolation took CD45RO-negative cells positively selected for CCR7 and excluded terminally differentiated effector memory CD45RA+ cells. Sequencing input: naive CD8+ T cells sorted from blood. These receptors were taken from a man between 18 and 29 years old in good health.

Points on this clone: Germline and junction disagree at one end, which may indicate a read error. The chain combines TRBV14 with TRBJ2-1; a weak D match, TRBD2 (6 bases). The CDR3 has 15 amino acids. The germline V gene has CDR1 SGHDN and CDR2 FVKESK. The CDR3 spells CASSQGPSVDNEQFF. The CDR3 bases are TGTGCCAGCAGTCAAGGGCCTAGCGTAGACAATGAGCAGTTCTTC. The whole variable domain, remainder taken from reference TRBV14 and TRBJ2-1, is EAGVTQFPSHSVIEKGQTVTLRCDPISGHDNLYWYRRVMGKEIKFLLHFVKESKQDESGMPNNRFLAERTGGTYSTLKVQPAELEDSGVYFCASSQGPSVDNEQFFGPGTRLTVL.

This CDR3 is CASSPKLAGDYTGELFF. CDR3 DNA sequence: TGTGCCAGCAGCCCGAAACTAGCGGGGGACTACACCGGGGAGCTGTTTTTT. The gene calls are TRBV9 and TRBJ2-2; the match to TRBD2 covers 11 bases. CDR1 and CDR2 from the germline V gene are SGDLS and YYNGEE. After removal of 4 bases from V and 3 bases from J, the junction contained 8 bases not matched to a gene. There are 17 residues in the CDR3.

The CDR3 protein is CASSTDSTLAYEQYF. The CDR3 bases are TGTGCCAGCAGTACGGACAGTACTTTAGCCTACGAGCAGTACTTC. This sequence joins TRBV6-5 and TRBJ2-7; D is possibly TRBD1 (6 bases). Between the trimmed V and J ends, which lost 5 bases and 2 bases, there was a span of 16 bases. This CDR3 contains 15 residues. Germline-derived CDR1 and CDR2 are MNHEY and SVGAGI.

This chain connects TRBV2 to TRBJ2-1, with TRBD2 identical over 7 bases. This CDR3 contains 18 residues. Germline trimming cut 7 bases from V and 0 bases from J; bases unmatched to any gene: 15. The germline CDR1 and CDR2 sequences are SNHLY and FYNNEI. CDR3 in amino acids: CASTLLGGGISSYNEQFF. DNA for the CDR3: TGTGCCAGCACCCTTTTGGGGGGGGGAATAAGCTCCTACAATGAGCAGTTCTTC.

The chain joins TRBV9 to TRBJ2-1, with D perhaps matching TRBD2 (6 bases). The ends were cut back, 0 bases at V and 9 bases at J, with 10 bases in the middle. The CDR3 has 13 residues. The germline gives CDR1 SGDLS, CDR2 YYNGEE. This CDR3 reads CASSVGSSVEQFF. In DNA, the CDR3 is TGTGCCAGCAGCGTAGGGTCTAGCGTTGAGCAGTTCTTC.

On this clone: The sample contains more than one DNA sequence encoding this CDR3. The J gene is TRBJ2-7, the V gene TRBV6-5; D perhaps matches TRBD2 (7 bases). With 2 bases removed from V and 7 bases from J, the gap between germline ends came to 15 bases. CDR1 and CDR2 (germline): MNHEY, SVGAGI. This CDR3 comprises 14 residues. CDR3 protein: CASSYGGGAGEQYF. The CDR3, as DNA: TGTGCCAGCAGTTACGGTGGGGGGGCGGGAGAGCAGTACTTC.

The rearrangement links TRBV27 to TRBJ1-6; 8 bases match TRBD1. After removal of 0 bases from V and 6 bases from J, the junction contained 4 bases not matched to a gene. This CDR3 has 16 residues. CDR1 is MNHEY and CDR2 is SMNVEV in the germline V gene (reference sequence). Here the CDR3 DNA reads TGTGCCAGCAGTTTATCCCAGGGGGCGGGTAATTCACCCCTCCACTTT. This encodes CASSLSQGAGNSPLHF.

The chain joins TRBV13 to TRBJ1-3; D uncertain. Between the trimmed V and J ends, which lost 0 bases and 2 bases, there was a span of 8 bases. This CDR3 contains 15 residues. Germline CDR1 reads PRHDT; CDR2 reads FYEKMQ (reference sequence). CDR3 coding DNA: TGTGCCAGCAGCTTAGGAGGGTCCGCTGGAAACACCATATATTTT. It yields the protein CASSLGGSAGNTIYF.

The J gene is TRBJ2-1, the V gene TRBV7-6; D tentatively reads TRBD1 or TRBD2 (5 bases each). The germline V gene encodes CDR1 SGHVS and CDR2 FNYEAQ. Trimming pared 2 bases from V and 4 bases from J, leaving 21 bases between. The CDR3 has 18 amino acids. The CDR3 DNA reads as TGTGCCAGCAGCTTACGGGGCACAGGAGCGGTTTTATACAATGAGCAGTTCTTC. Translated, it gives CASSLRGTGAVLYNEQFF. The variable domain in full, with the rest retrieved from reference TRBV7-6 and TRBJ2-1, is GAGVSQSPRYKVTKRGQDVALRCDPISGHVSLYWYRQALGQGPEFLTYFNYEAQQDKSGLPNDRFSAERPEGSISTLTIQRTEQRDSAMYRCASSLRGTGAVLYNEQFFGPGTRLTVL.

CDR3 in amino acids: CATTVGSMSGMNTEAFF. In DNA form, the CDR3 reads TGTGCCACTACCGTCGGGAGTATGAGTGGGATGAACACTGAAGCTTTCTTT. The V and J genes are TRBV19 and TRBJ1-1, with D uncertain. V gave up 10 bases and J gave up 0 bases, with 24 bases separating them. The germline V gene has CDR1 LNHDA and CDR2 SQIVND (reference sequence). This CDR3 is 17 amino acids long.

This clone was recorded once. The rearrangement joins TRBV5-4 to TRBJ2-1; TRBD2 agrees at 10 bases. This CDR3 comprises 13 residues. After removal of 10 bases from V and 7 bases from J, the junction contained 8 bases not matched to a gene. Germline V gives CDR1 SGHNT, CDR2 YYREEE (reference sequence). CDR3 region: CACLAGVGNEQFF. CDR3 nucleotides: TGTGCCTGCCTAGCGGGAGTGGGGAATGAGCAGTTCTTC.

The chain uses TRBV10-2 and TRBJ2-1; D may be TRBD1 (6 bases). This CDR3 contains 12 residues. Trimming took off 2 bases at V and 14 bases at J, with 13 bases between the two ends. CDR1 is WSHSY, CDR2 SAAADI, per germline. The CDR3 is CASSEVGTNEFF. The CDR3 DNA sequence: TGCGCCAGCAGTGAGGTGGGGACAAATGAGTTCTTC.

The J gene is TRBJ2-1, the V gene TRBV7-9; D is unresolved. The CDR3 has 12 amino acids. Trimming cost V 4 bases and J 8 bases, with 9 bases left between them. The germline V gene encodes CDR1 SEHNR and CDR2 FQNEAQ (reference sequence). The CDR3 DNA sequence: TGTGCCAGCAGCTCCGGTTGGGATGAGCAGTTCTTC. Translated: CASSSGWDEQFF.

This clone was found a few times. Different DNA sequences within this sample yield the same CDR3. V gene TRBV7-9 combines with J gene TRBJ2-7, with TRBD2 matching over 10 bases. The CDR3 has 14 residues. Germline trimming cut 4 bases from V and 0 bases from J; bases unmatched to any gene: 0. Germline V CDR1 and CDR2: SEHNR, FQNEAQ (reference sequence). The chain's CDR3 is CASSSSGSSYEQYF. The CDR3 region has the DNA TGTGCCAGCAGCTCTAGCGGGAGCTCCTACGAGCAGTACTTC.

The chain combines TRBV29-1 with TRBJ1-3, with TRBD1 as a possible D gene (6 bases). This CDR3 spans 15 amino acids. V lost 7 bases to trimming and J lost 8 bases, with 24 bases between them. The germline gives CDR1 SQVTM, CDR2 ANQGSEA. For the CDR3, the DNA is TGCAGCGCCGAAATATATACAGGGAGTGGTCACACCATATATTTT. Encoded protein: CSAEIYTGSGHTIYF.

This clone was counted a single time. The rearrangement uses TRBV9 and TRBJ2-1, with D unclear. The length of the CDR3 is 16 residues. Germline values: CDR1 SGDLS, CDR2 YYNGEE. The ends were cut back, 3 bases at V and 7 bases at J, with 20 bases in the middle. The CDR3, as DNA: TGTGCCAGCAGCGCACGAGGTGTCCCGGCCAGGAATGAGCAGTTCTTC. This gives the protein CASSARGVPARNEQFF.

The chain joins TRBV30 to TRBJ2-3; D is unclear. The germline V gene has CDR1 GTSNPN and CDR2 SVGIG (reference sequence). The length of the CDR3 is 14 residues. V was trimmed by 0 bases and J by 4 bases, leaving 11 bases between them. The CDR3 sequence: CAWSVSLQADTQYF. Here the CDR3 DNA reads TGTGCCTGGAGTGTATCCCTGCAGGCAGATACGCAGTATTTT. Looking up the rest from reference TRBV30 and TRBJ2-3 gives the full variable domain: SQTIHQWPATLVQPVGSPLSLECTVEGTSNPNLYWYRQAAGRGLQLLFYSVGIGQISSEVPQNLSASRPQDRQFILSSKKLLLSDSGFYLCAWSVSLQADTQYFGPGTRLTVL.

The J gene is TRBJ2-2, the V gene TRBV10-1; D is possibly TRBD1 (6 bases). Per the germline V gene, CDR1 is WNHNN and CDR2 is SYGVQD (reference sequence). The CDR3 loop spans 15 amino acids. Trimming stripped 6 bases from V and 5 bases from J, with 16 bases between. The CDR3 DNA reads as TGCGCCAGCAGGGAAGGGGGTGCTGGTACCGGGGAGCTGTTTTTT. This encodes CASREGGAGTGELFF.

The V call is TRBV6-5, the J call TRBJ2-7, with D perhaps matching TRBD1 (6 bases). The V gene's germline CDR1 is MNHEY and CDR2 SVGAGI. V lost 6 bases and J lost 7, with 16 bases in between. The CDR3 consists of 13 residues. The CDR3 here is CASSPDRSGEQYF. Written as DNA, the CDR3 is TGTGCCAGCAGCCCAGACAGGAGCGGAGAGCAGTACTTC.

The chain couples TRBV2 to TRBJ1-5; 10 nucleotides match TRBD1. The CDR3 runs to 19 residues. The V and J ends lost 4 bases and 5 bases, in that order; junction bases with no gene match: 17. CDR1 SNHLY and CDR2 FYNNEI come from the germline V gene. For the CDR3, the DNA is TGTGCCAGCAGTGGAGAGCCGGGACAGGGGTTAACGGGTGATCAGCCCCAGCATTTT. This sequence encodes CASSGEPGQGLTGDQPQHF.